One sample yielded the 23 T cell receptor beta chains listed below, sequenced in a study of blood T cell repertoires in COVID-19. Profiling relied on immunoSEQ multiplex PCR, and the TCRdb table lists in-frame clones only, not all of them. The data show around 150,000 clones, approximately 84% seen once. Sequencing used peripheral blood. The receptor set was obtained from an elderly woman with acute or convalescent COVID-19.

The gene calls are TRBV9 and TRBJ2-1; a weak D match, TRBD2 (5 bases). There are 13 residues in the CDR3. Trimming shortened V by 0 bases and J by 4 bases, and 5 bases separated the two germline ends. Germline V gene data show CDR1 as SGDLS and CDR2 as YYNGEE. The CDR3 spells CASSVGEYNEQFF. As DNA, the CDR3 is TGTGCCAGCAGCGTAGGGGAGTACAATGAGCAGTTCTTC.

CDR3 sequence (DNA): TGTGCCAGCTCGCCTGCGCTAGGCTACCAAGAGACCCAGTACTTC. Its protein product is CASSPALGYQETQYF. This chain connects TRBV18 to TRBJ2-5; unclear D gene. CDR1 KGHSH and CDR2 LQKENI come from the germline V gene. V lost 6 bases and J lost 0, with 14 bases in between. This CDR3 is built from 15 residues.

The rearrangement links TRBV6-1 to TRBJ2-1; 7 positions agree with TRBD2. Trimming removed 4 bases from V and 2 bases from J; junction bases left unmatched: 17. Per germline, CDR1 MNHNS and CDR2 SASEGT. This CDR3 is built from 19 residues. CDR3 coding DNA: TGTGCCAGCAGTGCCCGAGGGTCAAGGGCGGGAGCGGCCTACAATGAGCAGTTCTTC. It translates to CASSARGSRAGAAYNEQFF.

As DNA, the CDR3 is TGTGCCAGCAGCTTAGCCGGACTAGCGGGAGTTTCCCCCCGGTCCTACAATGAGCAGTTCTTC. It is translated as CASSLAGLAGVSPRSYNEQFF. The rearrangement joins TRBV7-6 to TRBJ2-1; 13 positions agree with TRBD2. This CDR3 comprises 21 residues. Trimming removed 0 bases from V and 1 base from J; junction bases left unmatched: 12. In germline, CDR1 is SGHVS, CDR2 FNYEAQ.

The chain couples TRBV5-6 to TRBJ2-5, with D tentatively TRBD1 (6 bases). Per the germline V gene, CDR1 is SGHDT and CDR2 is YYEEEE. With 4 bases removed from V and 3 bases from J, the gap between germline ends came to 13 bases. There are 14 residues in the CDR3. CDR3 nucleotides: TGTGCCAGCAGCCCGGGACCAGGGGAAGAGACCCAGTACTTC. It translates to CASSPGPGEETQYF. The complete variable domain, with remaining parts taken from reference TRBV5-6 and TRBJ2-5, reads DAGVTQSPTHLIKTRGQQVTLRCSPKSGHDTVSWYQQALGQGPQFIFQYYEEEERQRGNFPDRFSGHQFPNYSSELNVNALLLGDSALYLCASSPGPGEETQYFGPGTRLLVL.

The rearrangement joins TRBV29-1 to TRBJ1-2; possible D gene TRBD1, 6 bases. The CDR3 consists of 13 residues. Germline V gives CDR1 SQVTM, CDR2 ANQGSEA. V was clipped by 5 bases and J by 5 bases, with 15 bases between them. In nucleotides, the CDR3 is TGCAGCGTTAAGAGGGACAAAATGTATGGCTACACCTTC. Amino acids: CSVKRDKMYGYTF.

J is TRBJ2-7 and V is TRBV14, with D possibly matching TRBD1 (5 bases). The V and J ends lost 2 bases and 6 bases respectively, with 14 bases between them. Germline lookup yields CDR1 SGHDN and CDR2 FVKESK. The CDR3 is 14 amino acids. CDR3 DNA: TGTGCCAGCAGCCAAAGGGGCGCGCAGCGCGAGCAGTACTTC. It is translated as CASSQRGAQREQYF.

The chain links TRBV19 to TRBJ2-2; TRBD2 matches at 11 bases. Germline CDR1 reads LNHDA; CDR2 reads SQIVND (reference sequence). There are 17 residues in the CDR3. Trimming cost V 2 bases and J 1 base; bases outside gene matches: 3. The CDR3 nucleotides read TGTGCCAGTAGTATATTCGGACTAGCGGGGAACACCGGGGAGCTGTTTTTT. It translates to CASSIFGLAGNTGELFF.

The V and J genes are TRBV29-1 and TRBJ1-1; D is uncertain. CDR1 is SQVTM, CDR2 ANQGSEA, per germline. Deletions cut 6 bases from V and 3 bases from J, with 14 bases between. The CDR3 totals 13 residues. CDR3 nucleotide sequence: TGCAGCGTAGGAGCTACGATACACACTGAAGCTTTCTTT. Its translation is CSVGATIHTEAFF.

The sample holds a few counts of this clone. The chain combines TRBV5-6 with TRBJ2-1; the match to TRBD2 covers 8 bases. CDR1 and CDR2 (germline): SGHDT, YYEEEE. The CDR3 runs 15 residues. V shed 2 bases and J 4 bases; nucleotides not matched to a gene: 5. Here the CDR3 DNA reads TGTGCCAGCAGCTTCCGGTTAGCGGGGTACAATGAGCAGTTCTTC. It codes for CASSFRLAGYNEQFF.

The chain carries TRBV7-2 and TRBJ2-3; tentative D call: TRBD2 (6 bases). Looked up from germline, CDR1 is SGHTA and CDR2 is FQGNSA. The CDR3 runs to 17 residues. V lost 0 bases and J lost 3, with 16 bases in between. CDR3 in amino acids: CASSLAGGGPGTDTQYF. CDR3 in DNA: TGTGCCAGCAGCTTAGCGGGGGGAGGCCCGGGGACAGATACGCAGTATTTT.

The CDR3 DNA follows: TGTGCCATCAGTGCCTACAGGGAAGCCTACAATGAGCAGTTCTTC. Its translation is CAISAYREAYNEQFF. The rearrangement links TRBV10-3 to TRBJ2-1, with a weak D call TRBD1 (6 bases). V was pared by 4 bases and J by 2 bases, with 12 bases between. CDR1 is ENHRY, CDR2 SYGVKD, per germline. The CDR3 has 15 residues.

The gene calls are TRBV6-6 and TRBJ1-3; D uncertain. V lost 6 bases and J 0 bases, leaving 18 bases between the germline ends. Germline values: CDR1 MNHNY, CDR2 SVGAGI (reference sequence). This CDR3 has 17 residues. CDR3: CASSRGQVHSSGNTIYF. The CDR3 bases are TGTGCCAGCAGCCGAGGGCAGGTACACAGCTCTGGAAACACCATATATTTT.

The genes are TRBV5-4 and TRBJ2-3, with D unresolved. From germline, CDR1 is SGHNT and CDR2 YYREEE (reference sequence). The CDR3 spans 12 residues. V was shortened by 4 bases and J by 3 bases, with 6 bases between the two germline ends. This CDR3 reads CASSGLTDTQYF. CDR3 nucleotide sequence: TGTGCCAGCAGCGGCCTTACAGATACGCAGTATTTT.

This rearrangement joins TRBV19 to TRBJ1-5; 9 bases agree with TRBD1. J was trimmed by 1 base and V by 5 bases; bases with no gene match: 18. CDR1 and CDR2 from the germline V gene are LNHDA and SQIVND (reference sequence). CDR3 length: 20 amino acids. This CDR3 reads CASSSNSRRQGGISNQPQHF. The CDR3 nucleotides read TGTGCCAGTAGTTCCAATTCCCGTCGACAGGGGGGGATCAGCAATCAGCCCCAGCATTTT. Complete variable domain (other parts from reference TRBV19 and TRBJ1-5): DGGITQSPKYLFRKEGQNVTLSCEQNLNHDAMYWYRQDPGQGLRLIYYSQIVNDFQKGDIAEGYSVSREKKESFPLTVTSAQKNPTAFYLCASSSNSRRQGGISNQPQHFGDGTRLSIL.

The rearrangement uses TRBV5-5 and TRBJ1-1; D not certain. This CDR3 contains 15 residues. Per the germline V gene, CDR1 is SGHKS and CDR2 is YYEKEE (reference sequence). Trimming cost V 0 bases and J 1 base, with 10 bases left between them. Written as DNA, the CDR3 is TGTGCCAGCAGCTTGGAACTTATGAAGAACACTGAAGCTTTCTTT. Translated: CASSLELMKNTEAFF.

This chain joins TRBV5-1 and TRBJ1-4, with D possibly matching TRBD1 (6 bases). Germline assignment: CDR1 SGHRS and CDR2 YFSETQ. V shed 0 bases and J shed 3 bases, with 15 bases lying between them. The CDR3 runs 17 residues. The CDR3 here is CASSLVPGQRPNEKLFF. DNA for the CDR3: TGCGCCAGCAGCTTGGTCCCTGGACAGCGACCTAATGAAAAACTGTTTTTT.

This chain links TRBV6-2 or TRBV6-3 with TRBJ2-7; the match to TRBD2 covers 11 bases. After removal of 2 bases from V and 2 bases from J, the junction contained 14 bases not matched to a gene. This CDR3 spans 19 amino acids. Germline V gives CDR1 MNHEY, CDR2 SVGEGT. The DNA for the CDR3 is TGTGCCAGCAGTTACACCTACATTGGACTAGCGGGCCTAACCTACGAGCAGTACTTC. Its translation is CASSYTYIGLAGLTYEQYF.

This sequence joins TRBV18 and TRBJ2-7; the match to TRBD2 covers 11 bases. Germline trimming cut 6 bases from V and 3 bases from J; bases unmatched to any gene: 7. The CDR3 extends over 15 amino acids. The germline CDR1 and CDR2 sequences are KGHSH and LQKENI. The CDR3 nucleotides are TGTGCCAGCTCCCCCCAGGGACTAGCGGTCTACGAGCAGTACTTC. Translation gives CASSPQGLAVYEQYF.

The chain recombines TRBV3-1 (or the pseudogene TRBV3-2) with TRBJ1-4, with D unresolved. Trimming removed 2 bases from V and 7 bases from J, with 8 bases in between. Germline V gene sequence: CDR1 LGHDT, CDR2 YNNKEL (reference sequence). The CDR3 runs to 13 residues. CDR3 region: CASSQHGSEKLFF. DNA of the CDR3: TGTGCCAGCAGCCAACATGGGAGTGAAAAACTGTTTTTT.

V gene TRBV15 combines with J gene TRBJ1-1; weak D call: TRBD1 (6 bases). The germline gives CDR1 LNHNV, CDR2 YYDKDF (reference sequence). CDR3 length: 16 residues. V was shortened by 3 bases and J by 4 bases, with 18 bases between the two germline ends. For the CDR3, the DNA is TGTGCCACCAGCAGGGGCCCAACAGGGCGAGCCACTGAAGCTTTCTTT. Translated, it gives CATSRGPTGRATEAFF.

This chain connects TRBV6-4 to TRBJ1-5; the match to TRBD1 covers 7 bases. J lost 6 bases, V lost 6 bases, and 8 bases had no gene match. The CDR3 spans 14 residues. Germline loops: CDR1 MRHNA, CDR2 SNTAGT. The DNA of the CDR3 is TGTGCCAGCAGCGCACAGGGGTACCCTCAGCCCCAGCATTTT. Translating gives CASSAQGYPQPQHF.

The chain recombines TRBV5-1 with TRBJ2-1; 10 positions match TRBD2. Per the germline V gene, CDR1 is SGHRS and CDR2 is YFSETQ. The CDR3 totals 16 residues. The J segment lost 3 bases and the V segment lost 0 bases, leaving 3 bases of the junction unmatched. The DNA of the CDR3 is TGCGCCAGCAGCTTGGGAGGGACTAGCGTCTACAATGAGCAGTTCTTC. Protein: CASSLGGTSVYNEQFF.